This T cell receptor (beta chain) was sequenced during a study of shared clonotypes between healthy human individuals. Germline lookup yields CDR1 MNHEY and CDR2 SVGAGI. The CDR3 length is 15 residues. Trimming pared 0 bases from V and 2 bases from J, leaving 9 bases between. Findings of the study overall: Several donors had around 5.2% of their naive CD4 clonotypes in common. Relative to memory subsets, naive subsets generally showed larger estimated richness.

The assay used deep level. Only in-frame clones appear in the TCRdb table, and some are missing; sequencing was by immunoSEQ multiplex PCR. The top ten hold 0.37% of the sample, which has about 2.3 million clones, approximately 90% seen once. To note about this clone: Its antigen is unknown.

Into CD45RA+ naive and CD45RA-negative memory subsets, the CD4+ cells were split. J is TRBJ2-3 and V is TRBV6-5; perhaps TRBD1 as D (5 bases). The sequenced material came from naive CD4+ T cells from PBMCs. Stated subset: CD45RA+ positively selected. This TCR derives from a man between 18 and 29 years old in good health. Some clones in this sample may be carry-over from other donors' samples. The chain's CDR3 is CASSYSTRVTDTQYF. The DNA of the CDR3 is TGTGCCAGCAGTTACTCAACCAGGGTCACAGATACGCAGTATTTT.